This T cell receptor beta chain was captured in a study of OX40 agonist ivuxolimab in advanced cancers. Study-wide context: Patients took ivuxolimab, an agonistic anti-OX40 (CD134) antibody. A history of anti-PD-1, anti-PD-L1 or anti-CTLA-4 therapy was acceptable, and approximately 40% had some. Of the patients, three showed partial responses, one with hepatocellular carcinoma and two with cutaneous melanoma.

Whole-study findings and limits: At 0.1 to 3.0 mg/kg, clonal expansion of CD4+ and CD8+ blood T cells had occurred by week 6.

Only in-frame clones appear in the TCRdb table, and some are missing; sequencing was by immunoSEQ multiplex PCR. The repertoire holds 1,200 or so clones, under 85% seen once, with around 7.9% in the top ten. This clone has a handful of counts. Antigen: not known. The CDR3 length is 13 residues. Trimming removed 6 bases from V and 1 base from J, with 8 bases in between. The sample was taken in a trial of the OX40 agonist ivuxolimab. The chain carries TRBV23-1 and TRBJ2-3; D call uncertain. TRBV23-1 has ORF status, its function being uncertain. This sequence was found in an adult with an advanced solid tumor such as melanoma, head and neck, liver or kidney cancer. CDR3 in amino acids: CASSSARTDTQYF. The CDR3 coding sequence is TGCGCCAGCAGCTCAGCCCGCACAGATACGCAGTATTTT.